These 2 T cell receptor beta chains were sequenced from one sample in a study of shared clonotypes between healthy human individuals. Clones were read by immunoSEQ multiplex PCR, and TCRdb kept only the in-frame ones, dropping some. In the table there are roughly 500,000 clones, almost 80% of which are singletons. The sequenced sample consisted of PBMCs. The receptors derive from a woman aged 40 to 50 in good health. Some clones in this sample may be carry-over from other donors' samples.

The table lists this clone with a few counts. This sequence joins TRBV18 and TRBJ1-2; 8 bases fit TRBD1. V dropped 5 bases and J dropped 6; count of bases not matched to a gene: 2. Germline CDR1 and CDR2: KGHSH and LQKENI. This CDR3 comprises 12 residues. Here the CDR3 DNA reads TGTGCCAGCTCAAAGACAGGGGATGGCTACACCTTC. It specifies CASSKTGDGYTF.

The rearrangement joins TRBV7-2 to TRBJ2-3, with D perhaps TRBD1 (5 bases). The CDR3 spans 14 residues. V was cut by 3 bases and J by 0 bases, with 7 bases left in between. Germline V gene data show CDR1 as SGHTA and CDR2 as FQGNSA. The DNA of the CDR3 is TGTGCCAGCAGCTTGGACATAAGCACAGATACGCAGTATTTT. Its translation: CASSLDISTDTQYF. Variable domain in full (rest from reference TRBV7-2 and TRBJ2-3): GAGVSQSPSNKVTEKGKDVELRCDPISGHTALYWYRQSLGQGLEFLIYFQGNSAPDKSGLPSDRFSAERTGGSVSTLTIQRTQQEDSAVYLCASSLDISTDTQYFGPGTRLTVL.